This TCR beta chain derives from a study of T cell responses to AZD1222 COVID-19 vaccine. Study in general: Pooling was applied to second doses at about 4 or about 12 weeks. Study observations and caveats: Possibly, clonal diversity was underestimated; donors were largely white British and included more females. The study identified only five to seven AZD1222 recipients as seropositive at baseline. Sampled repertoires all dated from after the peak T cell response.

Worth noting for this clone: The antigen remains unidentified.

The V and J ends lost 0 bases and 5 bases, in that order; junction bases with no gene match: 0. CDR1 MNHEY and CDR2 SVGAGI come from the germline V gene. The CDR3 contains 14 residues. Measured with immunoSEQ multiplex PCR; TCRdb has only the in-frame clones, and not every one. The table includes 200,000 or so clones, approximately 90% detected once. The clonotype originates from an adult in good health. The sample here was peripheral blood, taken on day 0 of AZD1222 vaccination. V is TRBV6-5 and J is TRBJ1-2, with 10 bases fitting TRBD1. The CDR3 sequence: CASSYSGQGYGYTF. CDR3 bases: TGTGCCAGCAGTTACTCGGGACAGGGGTATGGCTACACCTTC.